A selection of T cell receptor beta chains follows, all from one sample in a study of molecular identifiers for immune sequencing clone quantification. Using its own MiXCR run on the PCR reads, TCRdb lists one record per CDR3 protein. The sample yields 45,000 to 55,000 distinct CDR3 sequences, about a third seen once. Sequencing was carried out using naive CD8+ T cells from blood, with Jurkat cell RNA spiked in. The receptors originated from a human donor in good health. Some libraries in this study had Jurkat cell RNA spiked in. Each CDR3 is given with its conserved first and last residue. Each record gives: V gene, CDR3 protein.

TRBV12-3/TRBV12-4	CASSPTNLPLYYGYTF
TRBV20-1	CSARVSGRYEQYF
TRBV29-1	CSVELFGLANYGYTF
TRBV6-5	CASSSGTTPLNQETQYF
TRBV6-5	CASSYAARNTEAFF
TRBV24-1	CATSDLSHEQFF
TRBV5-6	CASSLNSYEQYF
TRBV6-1	CASSANYREANEKLFF
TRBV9	CASSASGPLTDTQYF
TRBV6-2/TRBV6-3	CASSYGGSYEQYF
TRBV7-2	CASSYRGESSYNEQFF
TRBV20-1	CSARTRDRGLHRRETQYF
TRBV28	CASSPTTLDGHTDTQYF
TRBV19	CASSSDRGYSYEQYF
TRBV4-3	CASSKREKLIF
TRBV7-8	CASSSPRGLNTGELVF
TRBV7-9	CASSLGQNTEAFF
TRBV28	CASCPDRPTGRYEQYF
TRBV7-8	CASSPGGHSYEQYF
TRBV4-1	CASSEGPMNYEQYF